This T cell receptor beta chain emerged from a study of OX40 agonist ivuxolimab in advanced cancers. Findings and caveats of the study: Patients with a partial response at 0.1-3.0 mg/kg had among the lowest clonal expansion.

TCRdb keeps only in-frame clones here, not all; method: immunoSEQ multiplex PCR. The data hold 55,000 to 70,000 clones, with approximately 80% observed a single time. V was pared by 0 bases and J by 8 bases, with 7 bases of the junction left unmatched. The CDR3 has 15 amino acids. Germline loops: CDR1 SGHNT, CDR2 YYREEE (reference sequence). Notes on this clone: The target antigen is unknown.

The chain uses TRBV5-4 and TRBJ2-1, with 8 bases identical to TRBD1. This specimen consisted of CD4+ or CD8+ T cells sorted from blood, obtained in a trial of the OX40 agonist ivuxolimab. The sequence was obtained from an adult with an advanced solid tumor such as melanoma, head and neck, liver or kidney cancer. CDR3 DNA: TGTGCCAGCAGCTTGGCAGGACAGGGTGGCGATGAGCAGTTCTTC. It is translated as CASSLAGQGGDEQFF.